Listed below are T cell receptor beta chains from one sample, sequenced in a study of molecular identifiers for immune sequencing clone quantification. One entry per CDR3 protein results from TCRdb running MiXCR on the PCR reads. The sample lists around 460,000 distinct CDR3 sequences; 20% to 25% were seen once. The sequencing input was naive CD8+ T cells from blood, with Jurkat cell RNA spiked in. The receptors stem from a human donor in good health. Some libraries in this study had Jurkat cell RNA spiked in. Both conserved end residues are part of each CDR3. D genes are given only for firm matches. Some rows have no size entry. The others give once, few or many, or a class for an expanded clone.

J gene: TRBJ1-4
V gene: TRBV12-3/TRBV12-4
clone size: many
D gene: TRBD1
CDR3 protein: CASRGTENEKLFF
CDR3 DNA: TGTGCCAGCAGGGGGACAGAGAATGAAAAACTGTTTTTT

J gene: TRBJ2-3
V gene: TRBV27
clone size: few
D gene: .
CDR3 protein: CASSFSWQAGTDTQYF
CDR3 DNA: TGTGCCAGCAGTTTCTCTTGGCAGGCGGGCACAGATACGCAGTATTTT

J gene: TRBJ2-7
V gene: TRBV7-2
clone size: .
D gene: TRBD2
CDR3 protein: CASSTSGGSSYEQYF
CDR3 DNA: TGTGCCAGCAGCACTAGCGGGGGGTCCTCCTACGAGCAGTACTTC

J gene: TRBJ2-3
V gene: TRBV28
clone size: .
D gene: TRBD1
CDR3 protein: CASSLTGGDTQYF
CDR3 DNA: TGTGCCAGCAGTTTAACAGGGGGGGATACGCAGTATTTT

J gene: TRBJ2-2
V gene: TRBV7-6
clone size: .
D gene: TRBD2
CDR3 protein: CASSLWLSRGKAGELFF
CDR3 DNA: TGTGCCAGCAGCTTATGGTTATCGCGGGGGAAGGCCGGGGAGCTGTTTTTT

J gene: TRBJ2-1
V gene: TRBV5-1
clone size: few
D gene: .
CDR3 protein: CASSLYRNEQFF
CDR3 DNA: TGCGCCAGCAGCTTGTATAGAAATGAGCAGTTCTTC

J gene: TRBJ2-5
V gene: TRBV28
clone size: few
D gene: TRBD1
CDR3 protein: CASSLGTGPSETQYF
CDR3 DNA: TGTGCCAGCAGTTTGGGGACAGGGCCTTCGGAGACCCAGTACTTC

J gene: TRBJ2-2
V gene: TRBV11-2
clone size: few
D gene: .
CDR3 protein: CASSSPYLTGELFF
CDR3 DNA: TGTGCCAGCAGCTCCCCCTACCTCACCGGGGAGCTGTTTTTT

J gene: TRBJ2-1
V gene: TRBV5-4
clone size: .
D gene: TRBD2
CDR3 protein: CASSRGGGNSYEQFF
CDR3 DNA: TGTGCCAGCAGCCGGGGGGGCGGCAACTCCTACGAGCAGTTCTTC

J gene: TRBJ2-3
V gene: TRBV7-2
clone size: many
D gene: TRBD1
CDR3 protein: CASSLLGQWDREADTQYF
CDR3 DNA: TGTGCCAGCAGCTTACTAGGACAATGGGACAGGGAGGCAGATACGCAGTATTTT

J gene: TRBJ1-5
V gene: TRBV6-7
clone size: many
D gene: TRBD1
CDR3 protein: CASSAGGHNQPQHF
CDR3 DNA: TGTGCCAGCAGTGCAGGGGGCCACAATCAGCCCCAGCATTTT

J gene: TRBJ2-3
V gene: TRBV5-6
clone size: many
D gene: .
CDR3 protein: CASSPYDGSVDTQYF
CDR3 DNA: TGTGCCAGCAGCCCCTACGACGGTAGCGTCGATACGCAGTATTTT

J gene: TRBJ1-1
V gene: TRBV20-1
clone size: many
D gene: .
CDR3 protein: CSARQLGLLTEAFF
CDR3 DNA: TGCAGTGCTAGACAGCTGGGACTTCTCACTGAAGCTTTCTTT

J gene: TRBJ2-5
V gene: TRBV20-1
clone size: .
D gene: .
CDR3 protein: CSARERVPGGETQYF
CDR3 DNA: TGCAGTGCCAGGGAGCGAGTCCCTGGAGGAGAGACCCAGTACTTC

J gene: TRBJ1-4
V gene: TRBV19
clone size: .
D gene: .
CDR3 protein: CASSIDLSGGNEKLFF
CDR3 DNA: TGTGCCAGTAGTATAGATCTCTCAGGTGGTAATGAAAAACTGTTTTTT

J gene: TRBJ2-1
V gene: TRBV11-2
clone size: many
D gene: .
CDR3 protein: CASSPIFGGTDEQFF
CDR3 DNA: TGTGCCAGCAGCCCGATCTTCGGAGGAACGGATGAGCAGTTCTTC

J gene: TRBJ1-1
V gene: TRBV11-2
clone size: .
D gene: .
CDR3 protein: CASSLVNLGTEAFF
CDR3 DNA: TGTGCCAGCAGCTTGGTAAACCTAGGGACTGAAGCTTTCTTT

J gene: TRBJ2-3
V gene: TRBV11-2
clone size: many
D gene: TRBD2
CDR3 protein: CASSIGLAGTDTQYF
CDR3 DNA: TGTGCCAGCAGCATCGGACTAGCGGGGACAGATACGCAGTATTTT

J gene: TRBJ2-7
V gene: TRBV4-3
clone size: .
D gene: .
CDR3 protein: CASSQDQAVGYERYF
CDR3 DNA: TGCGCCAGCAGCCAAGATCAGGCAGTGGGGTACGAGCGGTACTTC

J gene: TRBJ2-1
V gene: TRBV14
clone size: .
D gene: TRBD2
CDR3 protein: CASSHQPGLAGPSYNEQFF
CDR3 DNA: TGTGCCAGCAGCCACCAACCTGGACTAGCGGGGCCCTCCTACAATGAGCAGTTCTTC

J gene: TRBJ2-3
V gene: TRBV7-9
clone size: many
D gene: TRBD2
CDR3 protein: CASSSPWASGNTDTQYF
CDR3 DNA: TGTGCCAGCAGCTCCCCCTGGGCTAGCGGTAACACAGATACGCAGTATTTT

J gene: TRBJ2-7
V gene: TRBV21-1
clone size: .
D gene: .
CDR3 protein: CASSKGGQGCSYEQYF
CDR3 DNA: TGTGCCAGCAGCAAAGGGGGACAGGGTTGCTCCTACGAGCAGTACTTC

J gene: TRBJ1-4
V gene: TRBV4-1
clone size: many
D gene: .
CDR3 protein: CASSQGDIRPANEKLFF
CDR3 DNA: TGCGCCAGCAGCCAAGGGGACATCCGACCGGCTAATGAAAAACTGTTTTTT

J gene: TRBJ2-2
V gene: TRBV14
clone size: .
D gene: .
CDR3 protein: CASSRDDVAVLTGELFF
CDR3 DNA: TGTGCCAGCAGCCGGGACGACGTAGCGGTCCTCACCGGGGAGCTGTTTTTT

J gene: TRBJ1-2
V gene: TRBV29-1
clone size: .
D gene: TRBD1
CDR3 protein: CSVEDPEGGNYGYTF
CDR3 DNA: TGCAGCGTTGAAGATCCGGAAGGGGGCAACTATGGCTACACCTTC

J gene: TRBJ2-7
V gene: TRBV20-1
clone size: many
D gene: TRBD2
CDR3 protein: CSASSGRPYEQYF
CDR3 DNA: TGCAGTGCTTCCAGCGGGAGGCCCTACGAGCAGTACTTC

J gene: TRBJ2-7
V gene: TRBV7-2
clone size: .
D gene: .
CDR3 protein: CASSQYPGYEQYF
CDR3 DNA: TGTGCCAGCAGCCAATACCCCGGCTACGAGCAGTACTTC

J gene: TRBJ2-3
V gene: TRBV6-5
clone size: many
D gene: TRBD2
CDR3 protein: CASRTRGGGAPNTQYF
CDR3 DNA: TGTGCCAGCAGGACCCGGGGCGGGGGGGCCCCAAATACGCAGTATTTT

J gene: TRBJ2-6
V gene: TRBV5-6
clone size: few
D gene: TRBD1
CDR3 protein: CASSSKGASLSGANVLTF
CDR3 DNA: TGTGCCAGCAGCTCGAAGGGGGCCAGCCTCTCTGGGGCCAACGTCCTGACTTTC

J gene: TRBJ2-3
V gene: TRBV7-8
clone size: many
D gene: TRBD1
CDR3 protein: CASSSDRGTDTQYF
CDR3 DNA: TGTGCCAGCAGCTCAGACAGGGGGACAGATACGCAGTATTTT

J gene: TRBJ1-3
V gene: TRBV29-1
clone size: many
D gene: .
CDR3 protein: CSAREGRSSGNTIYF
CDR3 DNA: TGCAGCGCTAGGGAAGGCAGAAGCTCTGGAAACACCATATATTTT

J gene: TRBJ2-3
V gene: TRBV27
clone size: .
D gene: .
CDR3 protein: CASSFGQSIGWASQYF
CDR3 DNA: TGTGCCAGCAGTTTCGGACAGTCAATAGGGTGGGCTTCGCAGTATTTT